This T cell receptor beta chain was recorded in a study of Tregs in tolerant kidney transplant recipients (dated by TCRdb to about 2019). Concerning the study at large: Before combined kidney and bone marrow transplantation, this study identified donor-specific regulatory T cells using TCRbeta sequencing and then followed those same cells after transplant.

For TCRbeta CDR3 sequencing, genomic DNA was extracted from sorted cells using the QIAGEN DNeasy Blood and Tissue Kit. High-throughput TCRbeta CDR3 sequencing was carried out commercially through immunoSEQ, with PCR amplification with bias correction and internal controls included. In the authors' own workflow: Unique productive TCRbeta sequences were defined by CDR3 nucleotide sequence where primers matched, otherwise by CDR3 amino acid sequence with Vbeta and Jbeta genes. As a correction for sorting error, sequences shared between sorted populations at a frequency ratio of 2:1 or less were discarded, and the remaining shared sequences were assigned to the higher population. Donor-reactive sequences were defined as at least 5-fold expanded in CFSE-low cells versus unstimulated cells, with frequency of at least 0.01% in CFSE-low cells. Repertoire divergence was quantified by Jensen-Shannon divergence using the top 100 TCRbeta sequences ranked by frequency. For any sample with multiple sequencing runs, sorting error was corrected in each run separately before the runs were pooled. TCRdb mirrors the immuneACCESS table, restricted to in-frame sequences. Some clones are absent from its copies; in checked studies, under half trace to an unresolved V gene, and the reason for the others is unknown. V, J and clone size are those of that table, while D and trimming were read from the DNA. Counted in this sample were around 64,000 clones; more than 70% of them appeared once. The biggest ten clones account for 3.5% to 4.5% of the sample.

As to this clone: What antigen it recognizes has not been identified. Within one base of it there is no much larger clone, and no base qualities were kept.

The sample's time point label, decoded: 6 months after combined kidney and bone marrow transplant. Related donors were used in the transplants with nonmyeloablative bone marrow transplantation, and mixed chimerism was transient in the human trials. Unstimulated Tregs (CD4+CD25+CD127-), CD4+ non-Tregs (CD4+CD25-), CD4 and CD8 cells were FACS-sorted from thawed PBMCs. Patients were several combined kidney and bone marrow transplant recipients from the ITN036ST trial, and only these trial subjects had samples available. Healthy control blood was processed by Ficoll density gradient to PBMCs and cryopreserved; patient PBMCs were collected before and after transplant. The CDR3 numbers 19 residues from cysteine through phenylalanine. Only the CDR3 DNA stays, 57 bases, in frame from base 1. Trimming costs V 2 bases and J 4 bases, and their ends lie 23 bases apart. Sequences SEHNR (CDR1) and FQNEAQ (CDR2) are obtained from the germline V gene (reference sequence).

Overall results and qualifications from the work: For some patients the PCR primers changed over time, which made it impossible to compare the samples from those patients at the nucleotide level. The most biologically relevant and donor-specific TCRbeta repertoire appeared to be identified by expanding Tregs with activated donor B cells. Donor-specific Treg expansion was found to exceed global Treg expansion in tolerant patients, suggesting antigen-driven rather than nonspecific expansion. Because only a small number of patients were included, the study had limitations, and the results will need to be validated in larger populations as well as under other immunosuppression protocols. Biological reproducibility was not directly addressed, though technical replication error appeared minimal.

The source of this sequence is a human patient who received a combined kidney and bone marrow transplant. In patients who had a transplant, some T cells may come from the graft donor. Sequences were derived from CD4+ T cells from blood (PBMCs), sampled 6 months after the transplant. The sequence links TRBV7-9 to TRBJ2-2; TRBD2 is a possible D gene, resting on 7 matching bases. The nucleotides are TGTGCCAGCAGCTTAAAGGGGGGGGGTTTGACCACACGCACCGGGGAGCTGTTTTTT. The translation is CASSLKGGGLTTRTGELFF.